One and the same sample provided the 6 T cell receptor beta chains below, sequenced in a study of naive and memory T cell subsets. The beta constant-region primer was an equimolar mix of two oligonucleotides covering TRBC1 and TRBC2. Using its own MiXCR run on the UMI-ligation and nested PCR reads, TCRdb lists one record per CDR3 protein. The table includes 140,000 to 150,000 distinct CDR3 sequences, about 18% detected once. Sequenced sample: naive CD4+ T cells from blood. The receptor set was obtained from a human donor in good health.

This clonotype was detected a few times. This chain uses TRBV5-1 with TRBJ2-2; 8 nucleotides agree with TRBD2. The CDR3 sequence is 17 residues long. J lost 4 bases, V lost 0 bases, and 8 bases had no gene match. Germline V gene lookup returns CDR1 SGHRS and CDR2 YFSETQ. This CDR3 reads CASSLDRRLASTGELFF. DNA for the CDR3: TGCGCCAGCAGCTTGGATCGACGACTAGCGAGCACCGGGGAGCTGTTTTTT.

This clonotype was counted a few times. The chain joins TRBV3-1 to TRBJ1-4; 10 nucleotides agree with TRBD1. Trimming took 3 bases from V and 7 from J; bases not matched to a gene: 11. The CDR3 contains 17 residues. Per germline, CDR1 LGHDT and CDR2 YNNKEL (reference sequence). The CDR3 nucleotides are TGTGCCAGCAGCCACCTCCGTGGACAGGGGGAGCGTGAAAAACTGTTTTTT. It encodes CASSHLRGQGEREKLFF.

The rearrangement uses TRBV29-1 and TRBJ2-7; the D gene is possibly TRBD1 (5 bases). CDR1 is SQVTM and CDR2 is ANQGSEA in the germline V gene. This CDR3 contains 13 residues. Trimming removed 1 base at V and 4 bases at J, with 11 bases between. The CDR3 nucleotides read TGCAGCGTTGAAGGGGCAGGGCGGTACGAGCAGTACTTC. This codes for CSVEGAGRYEQYF.

V is TRBV7-9 and J is TRBJ1-1, with D maybe TRBD1 (5 bases). The V end lost 1 base, the J end lost 3 bases, and 15 bases lay between the germline ends. This CDR3 comprises 16 residues. Germline V gene lookup returns CDR1 SEHNR and CDR2 FQNEAQ (reference sequence). This CDR3 is CASSLGLRAGHTEAFF. CDR3 sequence (DNA): TGTGCCAGCAGCTTAGGCCTTCGGGCAGGGCACACTGAAGCTTTCTTT. The complete variable domain, with remaining parts taken from reference TRBV7-9 and TRBJ1-1, reads DTGVSQNPRHKITKRGQNVTFRCDPISEHNRLYWYRQTLGQGPEFLTYFQNEAQLEKSRLLSDRFSAERPKGSFSTLEIQRTEQGDSAMYLCASSLGLRAGHTEAFFGQGTRLTVV.

This clonotype was seen only a few times. The chain has TRBV19 and TRBJ2-7; TRBD2 matches 12 bases. The germline CDR1 and CDR2 sequences are LNHDA and SQIVND (reference sequence). The CDR3 is 15 residues long. Germline trimming cut 4 bases from V and 4 bases from J; bases unmatched to any gene: 5. DNA for the CDR3: TGTGCCAGTAGTAGCGGGACTAGCGGGTTATACGAGCAGTACTTC. Amino acid sequence: CASSSGTSGLYEQYF.

This clonotype was counted between two and nine times. The chain uses TRBV28 and TRBJ2-7; 9 bases map to TRBD1. Trimming removed 6 bases from V and 3 bases from J; junction bases left unmatched: 6. The CDR3 spans 14 residues. Germline CDR1 MDHEN, CDR2 SYDVKM. In nucleotides, the CDR3 is TGTGCCAGCAGACGGCCGGGACAGGGCTACGAGCAGTACTTC. Translation: CASRRPGQGYEQYF.